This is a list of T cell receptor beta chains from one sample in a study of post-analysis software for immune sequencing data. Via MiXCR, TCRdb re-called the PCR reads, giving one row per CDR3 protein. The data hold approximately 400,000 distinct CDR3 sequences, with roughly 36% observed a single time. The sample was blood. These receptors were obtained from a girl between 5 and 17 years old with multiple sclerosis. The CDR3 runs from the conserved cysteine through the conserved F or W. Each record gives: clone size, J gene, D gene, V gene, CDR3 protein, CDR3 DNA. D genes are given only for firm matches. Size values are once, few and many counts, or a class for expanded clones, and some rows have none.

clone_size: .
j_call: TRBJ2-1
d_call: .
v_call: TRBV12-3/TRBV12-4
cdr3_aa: CASSLAHRGAGEQFF
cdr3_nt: TGTGCCAGCAGTTTAGCGCATCGGGGGGCAGGAGAGCAGTTCTTC

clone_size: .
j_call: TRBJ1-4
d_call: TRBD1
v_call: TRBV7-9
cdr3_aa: CASSFRDRGRNEKLFF
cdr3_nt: TGTGCCAGCAGCTTCCGGGACAGGGGGCGGAACGAAAAACTGTTTTTT

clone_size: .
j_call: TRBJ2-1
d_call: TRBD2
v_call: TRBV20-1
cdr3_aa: CSAGGANGVEQFF
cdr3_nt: TGCAGTGCCGGGGGGGCCAATGGGGTCGAGCAGTTCTTC

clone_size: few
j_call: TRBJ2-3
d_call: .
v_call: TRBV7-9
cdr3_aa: CASRLRATDTQYF
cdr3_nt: TGTGCCAGCAGGTTGCGGGCAACAGATACGCAGTATTTT

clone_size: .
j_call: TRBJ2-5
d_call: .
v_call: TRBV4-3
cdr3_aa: CASSQEVVETQYF
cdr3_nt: TGCGCCAGCAGCCAAGAGGTGGTAGAGACCCAGTACTTC

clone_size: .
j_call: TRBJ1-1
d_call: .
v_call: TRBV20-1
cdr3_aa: CSASAFTEAFF
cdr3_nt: TGCAGTGCGTCGGCCTTTACTGAAGCTTTCTTT

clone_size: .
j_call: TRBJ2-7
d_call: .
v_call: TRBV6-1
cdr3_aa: CASSEVIYEQYF
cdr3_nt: TGTGCCAGCAGTGAAGTGATCTACGAGCAGTACTTC

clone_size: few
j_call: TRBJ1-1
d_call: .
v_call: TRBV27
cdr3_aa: CASSDLPVGVPMNTEAFF
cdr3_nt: TGTGCCAGCAGTGACCTCCCCGTGGGGGTACCCATGAACACTGAAGCTTTCTTT

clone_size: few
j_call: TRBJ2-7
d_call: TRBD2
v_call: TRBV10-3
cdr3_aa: CAIKLTSGDYEQYF
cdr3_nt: TGTGCCATCAAGCTAACTAGCGGGGACTACGAGCAGTACTTC

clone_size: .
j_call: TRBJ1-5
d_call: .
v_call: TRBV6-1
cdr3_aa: CASSEILTLNQPQHF
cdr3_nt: TGTGCCAGCAGTGAAATTCTGACACTAAATCAGCCCCAGCATTTT

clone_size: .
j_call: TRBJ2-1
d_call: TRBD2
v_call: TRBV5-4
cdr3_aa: CASSFRTSLSNEQFF
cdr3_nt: TGTGCCAGCAGCTTTAGGACTAGTTTAAGCAATGAGCAGTTCTTC

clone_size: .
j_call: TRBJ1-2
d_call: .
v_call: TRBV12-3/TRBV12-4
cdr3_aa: CASSRNTRGTSLYGYTF
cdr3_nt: TGTGCCAGCAGCCGAAATACCCGGGGCACTTCACTCTATGGCTACACCTTC

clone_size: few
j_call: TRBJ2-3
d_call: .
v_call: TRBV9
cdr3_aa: CASSLRLGTDTQYF
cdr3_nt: TGTGCCAGCAGCCTTCGACTAGGCACAGATACGCAGTATTTT

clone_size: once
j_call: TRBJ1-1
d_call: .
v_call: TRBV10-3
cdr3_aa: CAIGNRDNTEAFF
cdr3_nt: TGTGCCATCGGGAACAGAGATAACACTGAAGCTTTCTTT

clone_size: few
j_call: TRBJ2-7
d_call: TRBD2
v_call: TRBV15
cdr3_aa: CATSNQLGGTYEQYF
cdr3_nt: TGTGCCACCAGCAACCAATTGGGAGGGACCTACGAGCAGTACTTC

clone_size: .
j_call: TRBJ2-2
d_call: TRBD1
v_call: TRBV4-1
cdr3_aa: CASRRQGAGELFF
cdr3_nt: TGCGCCAGCCGTAGACAGGGAGCCGGGGAGCTGTTTTTT

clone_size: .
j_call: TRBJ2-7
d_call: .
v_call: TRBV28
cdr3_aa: CASSLFSAGSYEQYF
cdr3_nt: TGTGCCAGCAGTTTATTTTCCGCCGGGAGCTACGAGCAGTACTTC

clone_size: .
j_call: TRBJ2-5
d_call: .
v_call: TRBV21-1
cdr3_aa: CASSKKGGGFEETQYF
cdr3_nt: TGTGCCAGCAGCAAGAAGGGGGGCGGGTTTGAAGAGACCCAGTACTTC

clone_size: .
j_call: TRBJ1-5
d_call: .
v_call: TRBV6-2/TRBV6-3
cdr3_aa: CASSYSLRGPTSNQPQHF
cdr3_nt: TGTGCCAGCAGTTACTCCCTCCGGGGCCCGACCAGCAATCAGCCCCAGCATTTT

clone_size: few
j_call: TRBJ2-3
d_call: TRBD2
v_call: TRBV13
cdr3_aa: CASSLGAGALTDTQYF
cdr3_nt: TGTGCCAGCAGCTTAGGAGCGGGGGCCCTCACAGATACGCAGTATTTT

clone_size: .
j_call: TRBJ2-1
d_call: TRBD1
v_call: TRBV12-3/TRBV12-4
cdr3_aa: CASTHTGVNEQFF
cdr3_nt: TGTGCCAGCACCCATACAGGGGTCAATGAGCAGTTCTTC

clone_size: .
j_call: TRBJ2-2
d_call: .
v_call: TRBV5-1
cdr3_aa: CASNLAAGADTGELFF
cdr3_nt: TGCGCCAGCAACTTGGCCGCCGGGGCGGACACCGGGGAGCTGTTTTTT

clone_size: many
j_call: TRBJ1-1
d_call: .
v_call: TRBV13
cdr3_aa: CASSLKLGQLNTEAFF
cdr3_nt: TGTGCCAGCAGCTTAAAACTCGGACAGCTAAACACTGAAGCTTTCTTT

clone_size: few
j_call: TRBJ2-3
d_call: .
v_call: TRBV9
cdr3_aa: CASSPRLESHTQYF
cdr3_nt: TGTGCCAGCAGCCCCCGGTTGGAGTCCCATACGCAGTATTTT